Shown below are 12 T cell receptor beta chains from a single sample sequenced in a study of breast tumors, draining lymph nodes, adjacent tissues listed by TCRdb under 2016. The library was built by means of multiplex PCR. This sample was sequenced with an Illumina HiSeq 2000. TCRdb's own reprocessing of the public reads used fastp at Q25 and MiXCR and kept productive beta chains. For every CDR3 protein sequence, its rows merge into one entry that carries the most common genes and DNA. Within this sample are 100,000 to 150,000 distinct CDR3 sequences, with around 22% of them counted one time only. Together, the top ten hold just over 2.5% of the sample. Lymph node samples were obtained from the axillary draining lymph nodes of breast cancer patients. The sample consisted of axillary lymph node tissue. The receptor set was obtained from a female donor with breast cancer. Some clones in this sample may be carry-over from other donors' samples.

At least ten counts were recorded for this clonotype. V and J are TRBV7-9 and TRBJ2-2; D is undetermined. CDR1 is SEHNR, CDR2 FQNEAQ, per germline (reference sequence). V lost 6 bases, J lost 6 bases, and 8 bases lay in between. CDR3 size: 12 residues. The CDR3 sequence is CASSLTPGELFF. As DNA, the CDR3 is TGTGCCAGCAGTCTCACACCCGGGGAGCTGTTTTTT.

This clonotype was seen at least ten times. The rearrangement uses TRBV7-8 and TRBJ2-3; 11 nucleotides line up with TRBD2. The CDR3 has 15 residues. From germline, CDR1 is SGHVS and CDR2 FQNEAQ. J lost 5 bases, V lost 6 bases, and 7 bases had no gene match. The CDR3 region has the DNA TGTGCCAGCAGTCAAACTAGCGGGAGTTTAGATACGCAGTATTTT. Translating gives CASSQTSGSLDTQYF.

The V gene is TRBV5-1, the J gene TRBJ2-3; 10 bases match TRBD2. CDR3 size: 16 residues. The V gene end was trimmed by 0 bases and the J gene end by 4 bases; junction bases not matched to a gene: 5. Germline CDR1 SGHRS, CDR2 YFSETQ. DNA of the CDR3: TGCGCCAGCAGCTTGGCCCTAGCGGGAGCGGCAGATACGCAGTATTTT. It specifies CASSLALAGAADTQYF. The entire variable domain, with the rest obtained from reference TRBV5-1 and TRBJ2-3, is as follows: KAGVTQTPRYLIKTRGQQVTLSCSPISGHRSVSWYQQTPGQGLQFLFEYFSETQRNKGNFPGRFSGRQFSNSRSEMNVSTLELGDSALYLCASSLALAGAADTQYFGPGTRLTVL.

This clonotype was observed many times. The rearrangement joins TRBV12-3 or TRBV12-4 to TRBJ2-2; 13 nucleotides match TRBD2. The CDR3 is 15 residues long. J gave up 7 bases and V 7 bases, and 6 bases lay outside the gene matches. The CDR3 here is CASTWTSGRNGELFF. In DNA form, the CDR3 reads TGTGCCAGCACCTGGACTAGCGGGAGAAACGGGGAGCTGTTTTTT.

With respect to this clonotype: The junction and the germline gene differ at one end; a read error may be behind it. DNA of the CDR3: TGCGCCAGCAGCCATAGGGGCTTCGGGACTAGCGATTCGGGGGCCTACAATGAGCAGTTCTTC. Its translation: CASSHRGFGTSDSGAYNEQFF. The chain employs TRBV3-1 and TRBJ2-1; TRBD2 matches 10 bases. This CDR3 spans 21 amino acids. In germline, CDR1 is LGHDT, CDR2 YNNKEL (reference sequence).

Turning to this clonotype: A clone one base away is much larger, so this may be a read error. J is TRBJ2-3 and V is TRBV28; D is perhaps TRBD2 (5 bases). Per germline, CDR1 MDHEN and CDR2 SYDVKM. This CDR3 is built from 15 residues. CDR3 region: CAGRSRGGRTDTQYF. CDR3 coding DNA: TGTGCCGGCAGATCGCGTGGCGGGCGCACAGATACGCAGTATTTT.

The V and J genes are TRBV4-3 and TRBJ1-2; weak D call: TRBD1 (5 bases). Germline loops: CDR1 LGHNA, CDR2 YSLEER. There are 15 residues in the CDR3. V lost 4 bases and J lost 1, with 13 bases in between. CDR3 DNA sequence: TGCGCCAGCAGCCCCGGGGCCCCCTTTAACTATGGCTACACCTTC. This encodes CASSPGAPFNYGYTF.

Of note for this clonotype: A much more abundant neighbour one base away suggests this may be a read error. V and J are TRBV19 and TRBJ2-6; TRBD2 matches at 8 bases. This CDR3 has 15 amino acids. In germline, CDR1 is LNHDA, CDR2 SQIVND (reference sequence). J was trimmed by 4 bases and V by 8 bases; bases with no gene match: 7. The CDR3 is CASASRGGGANVLTF. The CDR3 bases are TGTGCCAGTGCGAGTCGGGGGGGAGGGGCCAACGTCCTGACTTTC. Based on the CDR3 plus reference TRBV19 and TRBJ2-6, the full variable domain is DGGITQSPKYLFRKEGQNVTLSCEQNLNHDAMYWYRQDPGQGLRLIYYSQIVNDFQKGDIAEGYSVSREKKESFPLTVTSAQKNPTAFYLCASASRGGGANVLTFGAGSRLTVL.

This clonotype was seen at least ten times. V gene TRBV29-1 combines with J gene TRBJ2-5; no reliable D call. The CDR3 runs to 15 residues. Germline-derived CDR1 and CDR2 are SQVTM and ANQGSEA. The V end lost 2 bases, the J end lost 4 bases, and 17 bases lay between the germline ends. The CDR3 DNA reads as TGCAGCGTTGAAACCCACCTTTCGGGCGGAGAGACCCAGTACTTC. Its translation is CSVETHLSGGETQYF.

Comments on this clonotype: One end of the junction fails to match germline, which may point to a read error. CDR3 sequence reads: CSAPNAGTSAYDEQFF. CDR3 nucleotides: TGCAGTGCACCAAACGCCGGGACTAGCGCCTACGATGAGCAGTTCTTC. This rearrangement joins TRBV20-1 to TRBJ2-1, with 10 bases fitting TRBD2. Germline CDR1 is DFQATT and CDR2 is SNEGSKA (reference sequence). CDR3 length equals 16 residues.

This clonotype was picked up many times. CDR3 loop: CASRRDPHEQYF. The DNA of the CDR3 is TGTGCCAGCAGACGGGACCCCCACGAGCAGTACTTC. This rearrangement joins TRBV2 to TRBJ2-7; D tentatively fits TRBD1 or TRBD2 (5 bases each). This CDR3 region has 12 residues. V was shortened by 6 bases and J by 5 bases, with 11 bases between the two germline ends. Germline lookup yields CDR1 SNHLY and CDR2 FYNNEI.

As to this clonotype: Since a much larger clone is just one base distant, this may be a read error. This rearrangement joins TRBV11-1 to TRBJ2-1; 10 nucleotides agree with TRBD2. Per the germline V gene, CDR1 is SGHAT and CDR2 is FQDESV (reference sequence). This CDR3 is 16 amino acids long. V shed 1 base and J 7 bases; nucleotides not matched to a gene: 7. Written as DNA, the CDR3 is TGTGCCAGCAGCTTAGTCGGAGCTAGCGGGAGAAATGAGCAGTTCTTC. It is translated as CASSLVGASGRNEQFF.